What follows is one TCR beta chain and its context. Its antigen is not known. Germline CDR1 and CDR2: LGHNA and YNFKEQ. This CDR3 contains 15 residues. Losses at the gene ends were 4 bases for V and 5 bases for J; bases not matched to a gene: 7. In each sample, about 10^5 TCR templates were assayed. TCRdb keeps only in-frame clones here, not all; method: immunoSEQ multiplex PCR. In the table there are about 120,000 clones, around 94% of which are singletons. The data stem from a study of siplizumab effects on memory and regulatory T cells. Study-level results: Treg origin accounted for an average of nearly 70% of mappable alloreactive CD4+ clones with siplizumab and about 30% in controls.

The TCR was taken from a human donor in good health. The chain combines TRBV4-2 with TRBJ1-4; 7 bases fit TRBD1. Sequences were obtained from non-Treg CD4+ T cells sorted from blood. The CDR3, as DNA: TGTGCCAGCAGCCTCCCCAGGGGACAGAATGAAAAACTGTTTTTT. Translation: CASSLPRGQNEKLFF.